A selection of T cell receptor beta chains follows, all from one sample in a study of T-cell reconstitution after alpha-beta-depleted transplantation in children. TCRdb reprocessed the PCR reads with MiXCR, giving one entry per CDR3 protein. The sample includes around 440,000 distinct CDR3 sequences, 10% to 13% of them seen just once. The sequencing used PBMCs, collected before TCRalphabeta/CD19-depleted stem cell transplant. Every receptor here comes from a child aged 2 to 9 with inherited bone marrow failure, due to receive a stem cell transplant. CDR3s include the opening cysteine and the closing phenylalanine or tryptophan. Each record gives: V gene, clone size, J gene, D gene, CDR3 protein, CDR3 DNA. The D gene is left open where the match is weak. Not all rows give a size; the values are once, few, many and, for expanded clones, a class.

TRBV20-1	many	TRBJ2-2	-	CSARDLQVNTGELFF	TGCAGTGCTAGAGATCTCCAGGTTAACACCGGGGAGCTGTTTTTT
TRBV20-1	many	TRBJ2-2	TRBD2	CSAIGTSVGELFF	TGCAGTGCCATCGGGACTAGCGTCGGGGAGCTGTTTTTT
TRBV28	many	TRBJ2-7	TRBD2	CAAEGLGRGYEQYF	TGTGCCGCAGAGGGTCTTGGGAGGGGTTACGAGCAGTACTTC
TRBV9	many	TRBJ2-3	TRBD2	CASSPALALAGETDTQYF	TGTGCCAGCAGCCCCGCCCTCGCCCTTGCGGGGGAGACAGATACGCAGTATTTT
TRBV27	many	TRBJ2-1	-	CASSFRTGYVEQFF	TGTGCCAGCAGTTTCCGAACAGGGTATGTTGAGCAGTTCTTC
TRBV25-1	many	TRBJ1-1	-	CASSEWSVYEAFF	TGTGCCAGCAGTGAATGGTCGGTTTATGAAGCTTTCTTT
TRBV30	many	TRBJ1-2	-	CAWSVLGRTGYTF	TGTGCCTGGAGTGTACTGGGCAGGACTGGCTACACCTTC
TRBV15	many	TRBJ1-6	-	CATSRSITGKDSPLHF	TGTGCCACCAGCAGGTCCATAACGGGAAAAGATTCACCCCTCCACTTT
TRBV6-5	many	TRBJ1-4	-	CASSHSTERGVFF	TGTGCCAGCAGCCACTCGACGGAGCGAGGGGTGTTTTTT
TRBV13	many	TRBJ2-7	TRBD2	CASSLLAGGAKHEQYF	TGTGCCAGCAGCTTACTAGCGGGAGGCGCGAAGCACGAGCAGTACTTC
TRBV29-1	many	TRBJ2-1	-	CSVDRGKGQYNEQFF	TGCAGCGTCGACCGCGGCAAGGGCCAATACAATGAGCAGTTCTTC
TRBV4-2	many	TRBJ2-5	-	CASSEGPSETQYF	TGTGCCAGCAGCGAGGGGCCTTCAGAGACCCAGTACTTC
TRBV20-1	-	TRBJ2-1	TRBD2	CSAGGGWAQTYNEQFF	TGCAGTGCTGGGGGGGGATGGGCCCAGACCTACAATGAGCAGTTCTTC
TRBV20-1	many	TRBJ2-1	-	CSARDPHEQFF	TGCAGTGCTAGGGATCCTCATGAGCAGTTCTTC
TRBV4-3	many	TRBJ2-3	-	CASSQDRETYTDTQYF	TGCGCCAGCAGCCAAGATAGGGAGACTTATACAGATACGCAGTATTTT
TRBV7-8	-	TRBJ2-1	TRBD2	CASSSRTSGSRNEQFF	TGTGCCAGCAGCTCGCGGACTAGCGGGAGTAGAAATGAGCAGTTCTTC
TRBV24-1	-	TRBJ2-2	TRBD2	CATSDRWTSGKENTGELFF	TGTGCCACCAGTGATCGGTGGACTAGCGGGAAGGAGAACACCGGGGAGCTGTTTTTT
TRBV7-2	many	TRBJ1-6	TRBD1	CASSLAGTVHSPLHF	TGTGCCAGCAGCTTAGCTGGGACAGTACATTCACCCCTCCACTTT
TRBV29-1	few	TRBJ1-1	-	CSVFGVNTEAFF	TGCAGCGTTTTCGGTGTGAACACTGAAGCTTTCTTT
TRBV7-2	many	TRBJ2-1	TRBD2	CALAEPYNEQFF	TGTGCTCTAGCGGAACCCTACAATGAGCAGTTCTTC
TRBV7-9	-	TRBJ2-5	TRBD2	CASSLTPGLEETQYF	TGTGCCAGCAGCTTAACTCCGGGACTAGAGGAGACCCAATACTTC
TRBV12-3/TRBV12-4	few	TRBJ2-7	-	CASSLGAGVSEQYF	TGTGCCAGCAGTTTAGGGGCAGGGGTTAGCGAGCAGTACTTC
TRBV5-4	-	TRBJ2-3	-	CACGGITDTQYF	TGTGCCTGTGGGGGGATCACAGATACGCAGTATTTT
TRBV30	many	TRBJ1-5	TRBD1	CAWSSGQGRQPQHF	TGTGCCTGGAGTTCCGGACAGGGAAGGCAGCCCCAGCATTTT
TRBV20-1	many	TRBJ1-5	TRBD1	CSARDRWRGQRYQPQHF	TGCAGTGCTAGAGATCGTTGGAGGGGGCAGAGATATCAGCCCCAGCATTTT
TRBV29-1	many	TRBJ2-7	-	CSVATGNYEQYF	TGCAGCGTAGCTACAGGGAATTACGAGCAGTACTTC
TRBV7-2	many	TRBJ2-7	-	CASSLGLGLYEQYF	TGTGCCAGCAGCTTAGGACTAGGCCTCTACGAGCAGTACTTC
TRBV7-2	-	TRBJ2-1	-	CASSLSGPLILF	TGTGCCAGCAGCTTAAGTGGGCCCCTCATCCTCTTC
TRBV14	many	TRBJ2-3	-	CASSQGWGTDTQYF	TGTGCCAGCAGCCAAGGATGGGGCACAGATACGCAGTATTTT
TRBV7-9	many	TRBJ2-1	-	CASSLELPNNEQFF	TGTGCCAGCAGCTTAGAACTACCGAACAATGAGCAGTTCTTC
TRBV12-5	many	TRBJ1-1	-	CASAPTSNTEAFF	TGTGCTAGTGCCCCGACGAGCAACACTGAAGCTTTCTTT
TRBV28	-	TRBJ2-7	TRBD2	CASSSYTSGASYEQYF	TGTGCCAGCAGTTCCTACACTAGCGGGGCCTCCTACGAGCAGTACTTC
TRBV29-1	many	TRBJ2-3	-	CSVTRVGVRTDTQYF	TGCAGCGTTACACGTGTCGGGGTCCGGACAGATACGCAGTATTTT
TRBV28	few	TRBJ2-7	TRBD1	CASSQPGQVLYEQYF	TGTGCCAGCAGTCAACCGGGACAGGTGCTATACGAGCAGTACTTC
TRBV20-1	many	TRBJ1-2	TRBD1	CSAHDRGLFGYTF	TGCAGTGCTCACGACAGGGGGCTGTTCGGCTACACCTTC
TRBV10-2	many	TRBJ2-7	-	CASSGLVTYEQYF	TGCGCCAGCAGTGGACTAGTCACCTACGAGCAGTACTTC
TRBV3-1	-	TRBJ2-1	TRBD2	CASSQVGTSGKNEQFF	TGTGCCAGCAGCCAAGTAGGGACTAGCGGGAAAAATGAGCAGTTCTTC
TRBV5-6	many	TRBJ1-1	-	CASSSPGTPTEAFF	TGTGCCAGCAGCTCTCCGGGTACCCCCACTGAAGCTTTCTTT
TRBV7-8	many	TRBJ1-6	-	CASSLYGNSPLHF	TGTGCCAGCAGCTTATATGGGAATTCACCCCTCCACTTT
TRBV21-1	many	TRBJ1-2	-	CASINGRYNYGYTF	TGTGCCAGCATCAATGGACGGTATAACTATGGCTACACCTTC
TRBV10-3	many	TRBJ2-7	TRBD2	CAISESASGIYEQYF	TGTGCCATCAGTGAGTCAGCTAGCGGGATCTACGAGCAGTACTTC
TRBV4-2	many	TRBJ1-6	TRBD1	CASSQWAGGWNSPLHF	TGTGCCAGCAGCCAATGGGCAGGGGGCTGGAATTCACCCCTCCACTTT
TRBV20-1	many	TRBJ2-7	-	CSAREGPRGAGSYEQYF	TGCAGTGCTAGAGAGGGCCCACGAGGGGCAGGCTCCTACGAGCAGTACTTC
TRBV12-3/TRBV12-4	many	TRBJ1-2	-	CASSPPGLRGYTF	TGTGCCAGCAGTCCGCCAGGGTTGCGTGGCTACACCTTC
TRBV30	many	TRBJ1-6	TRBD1	CAWSVGTGRSPLHF	TGTGCCTGGAGTGTCGGGACAGGACGGTCACCCCTCCACTTT
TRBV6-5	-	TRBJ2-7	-	CASSYSKDEQYF	TGTGCCAGCAGTTACTCGAAGGACGAGCAGTACTTC
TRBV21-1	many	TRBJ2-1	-	CASSKKGFRDASSYNEQFF	TGTGCCAGCAGCAAAAAAGGTTTCCGGGACGCGAGCTCCTACAATGAGCAGTTCTTC
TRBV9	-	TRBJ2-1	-	CASSARENEQFF	TGTGCCAGCAGCGCACGAGAGAATGAGCAGTTCTTC
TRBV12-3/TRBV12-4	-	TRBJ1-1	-	CASSLGGLGAEAFF	TGTGCCAGCAGTTTAGGGGGATTGGGCGCTGAAGCTTTCTTT
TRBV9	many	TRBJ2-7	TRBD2	CASSVGLAGIYEQYF	TGTGCCAGCAGCGTGGGACTAGCGGGAATTTACGAGCAGTACTTC
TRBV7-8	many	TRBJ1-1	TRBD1	CASSTQGTGRTEAFF	TGTGCCAGCAGCACTCAAGGGACAGGAAGGACTGAAGCTTTCTTT
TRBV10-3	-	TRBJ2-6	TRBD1	CAIRDDRAGANVLTF	TGTGCCATCAGGGATGACAGGGCTGGGGCCAACGTCCTGACTTTC
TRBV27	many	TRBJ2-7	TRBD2	CASSPQTTSGSYEQYF	TGTGCCAGCAGTCCTCAGACGACTAGCGGGTCCTACGAGCAGTACTTC